One and the same sample provided the 6 T cell receptor beta chains below, sequenced in a study of blood T cell repertoires in COVID-19 (dated by TCRdb to 2020 to 2022). Library method: the immunoSEQ multiplex PCR assay. What TCRdb holds here is the immuneACCESS table cut down to in-frame rearrangements. Part of the clones is not present; checked against another copy, under half of the missing clones reflect an unresolved V gene, and the others are unexplained. The sample data list 95,000 to 150,000 clones, and less than 75% of these were observed just once. The ten largest clonotypes hold more than 0.75% of the sample. Sequencing was carried out using peripheral blood. The receptors come from a human donor with acute or convalescent COVID-19. The donor label of this sample is uncertain.

The rearrangement uses TRBV29-1 and TRBJ2-7; 10 nucleotides match TRBD2. J gave up 3 bases and V 4 bases, and 3 bases lay outside the gene matches. The germline gives CDR1 SQVTM, CDR2 ANQGSEA. The CDR3 is made up of 13 amino acids. The CDR3 DNA reads TGCAGCGTTGGGACTAGCGGATTCTACGAGCAGTACGTC. It encodes CSVGTSGFYEQYV.

The rearrangement links TRBV4-1 to TRBJ1-2; 9 nucleotides agree with TRBD1. The CDR3 length is 15 residues. The ends lost 1 base at V and 8 bases at J; junction bases unmatched: 8. Germline loops: CDR1 MGHRA, CDR2 YSYEKL. The CDR3 protein is CASSQASGTGRGYTF. CDR3 sequence (DNA): TGCGCCAGCAGCCAAGCCTCCGGGACAGGGCGCGGCTACACCTTC.

This clone turned up a few times. The rearrangement links TRBV3-1 (or the pseudogene TRBV3-2) to TRBJ1-6; TRBD1 matches 9 bases. V was clipped by 4 bases and J by 10 bases; unmatched bases: 2. CDR3 size: 13 residues. Germline loops: CDR1 LGHDT, CDR2 YNNKEL (reference sequence). Here the CDR3 reads CASSPDRGSPLHF. The CDR3 coding sequence is TGTGCCAGCAGCCCGGACAGGGGCTCACCCCTCCACTTT.

The rearrangement uses TRBV2 and TRBJ1-5, with 8 nucleotides matching TRBD1. Germline CDR1 and CDR2: SNHLY and FYNNEI. V was pared by 6 bases and J by 3 bases, with 7 bases of the junction left unmatched. CDR3 length equals 15 residues. The CDR3 coding sequence is TGTGCCAGCAGAAGGGGGGGACAGGACAATCAGCCCCAGCATTTT. Protein sequence: CASRRGGQDNQPQHF.

About this clone itself: The junction does not match germline at one end; this may be a read error. This chain joins TRBV6-1 and TRBJ2-2; 10 bases are a match to TRBD1. CDR1 and CDR2 (germline): MNHNS, SASEGT. The CDR3 runs 15 residues. The CDR3 loop reads CASREGQGGAGELFF. The CDR3 coding sequence is TGTGCCAGCAGGGAAGGACAGGGGGGCGCCGGGGAGCTGTTTTTT.

V usage is TRBV5-6 and J usage is TRBJ1-6; 10 positions agree with TRBD1. Looked up from germline, CDR1 is SGHDT and CDR2 is YYEEEE. The CDR3 is 14 amino acids. Trimming took 4 bases from V and 9 from J; bases not matched to a gene: 4. In DNA, the CDR3 is TGTGCCAGCAGCGGTGACAGGGGGCTTTCACCCCTCCACTTT. This sequence encodes CASSGDRGLSPLHF.